These 12 T cell receptor beta chains came from one sample sequenced in a study of human T cells and chemical hapten exposure. The time point here: patch test 2, 6 weeks after DPC sensitization. Treatment noted: therapeutic diphenylcyclopropenone sensitization with weekly scalp DPC. From the RACE reads, TCRdb called clonotypes with MiXCR, one entry per CDR3 protein. This sample has roughly 380,000 distinct CDR3 sequences, with about 6% found just once. The sequences come from whole blood, collected in connection with sensitization to the hapten diphenylcyclopropenone (DPC). The receptors shown here come from a woman aged 18-30 years with alopecia areata. Some clones in this sample may be carry-over from other donors' samples.

This clonotype was found many times. The rearrangement uses TRBV5-1 and TRBJ1-3, with 8 bases aligning to TRBD1. Per the germline V gene, CDR1 is SGHRS and CDR2 is YFSETQ. V was pared by 3 bases and J by 1 base, with 6 bases of the junction left unmatched. This CDR3 region has 16 residues. The CDR3 region is CASSSGQGLSGNTIYF. The CDR3 region has the DNA TGCGCCAGCAGCTCCGGACAGGGCTTATCTGGAAACACCATATATTTT.

This clonotype has a handful of counts. The gene calls are TRBV2 and TRBJ2-1; unclear D gene. Germline loops: CDR1 SNHLY, CDR2 FYNNEI. Deletions cut 4 bases from V and 7 bases from J, with 5 bases between. There are 11 residues in the CDR3. Here the CDR3 reads CASSGRNEQFF. The CDR3 nucleotides are TGTGCCAGCAGTGGTCGAAATGAGCAGTTCTTC.

This clonotype was found many times. The rearrangement links TRBV7-2 to TRBJ1-5; D perhaps matches TRBD1 (5 bases). The CDR3 runs 15 residues. Deletions cut 1 base from V and 2 bases from J, with 9 bases between. Germline V gene lookup returns CDR1 SGHTA and CDR2 FQGNSA. Here the CDR3 DNA reads TGTGCCAGCAGCTTAGTCAGGGCTGGCAATCAGCCCCAGCATTTT. It specifies CASSLVRAGNQPQHF.

This clonotype was detected ten times or more. The chain joins TRBV9 to TRBJ2-7; possibly TRBD1 or TRBD2 for D (6 bases each). Germline V gene lookup returns CDR1 SGDLS and CDR2 YYNGEE. Deletions cut 3 bases from V and 4 bases from J, with 14 bases between. The CDR3 extends over 14 amino acids. CDR3 in amino acids: CASSAEGGPYEQYF. In DNA, the CDR3 is TGTGCCAGCAGCGCGGAGGGGGGTCCGTACGAGCAGTACTTC.

The sample holds many counts of this clonotype. The chain employs TRBV18 and TRBJ2-3; 8 nucleotides line up with TRBD1. The CDR3 has 15 residues. Losses at the gene ends were 3 bases for V and 3 bases for J; bases not matched to a gene: 5. CDR1 is KGHSH and CDR2 is LQKENI in the germline V gene. The CDR3 here is CASSPRQGSTDTQYF. The CDR3 nucleotides read TGTGCCAGCTCACCCCGACAGGGGTCGACAGATACGCAGTATTTT.

This clonotype showed up just a few times. The chain has TRBV6-6 and TRBJ1-4; D gene ambiguous. V lost 5 bases and J lost 4, with 14 bases in between. The length of the CDR3 is 15 residues. Germline V gene sequence: CDR1 MNHNY, CDR2 SVGAGI (reference sequence). The CDR3 DNA is TGTGCCAGCAGTCATCAAGGCTCCAATAATGAAAAACTGTTTTTT. Protein product: CASSHQGSNNEKLFF.

This clonotype was counted ten times or more. The V and J genes are TRBV6-5 and TRBJ1-6, with TRBD1 matching over 9 bases. Germline loops: CDR1 MNHEY, CDR2 SVGAGI. CDR3 size: 14 residues. Trimming at V came to 6 bases and at J to 10 bases, leaving 7 bases not matched to a gene. The CDR3 coding sequence is TGTGCCAGCAGGCGTTGGGACAGGGACTCACCCCTCCACTTT. Translating gives CASRRWDRDSPLHF.

This clonotype was picked up a small number of times. The genes are TRBV11-2 and TRBJ2-3, with a tentative D call TRBD1 (5 bases). The CDR3 extends over 11 amino acids. V dropped 5 bases and J dropped 7 bases, with 7 bases sitting between them. From germline, CDR1 is SGHAT and CDR2 FQNNGV. CDR3 coding DNA: TGTGCCAGCAGCGCAGGGAATACGCAGTATTTT. Its translation is CASSAGNTQYF. Full variable domain (outside the CDR3, taken from reference TRBV11-2 and TRBJ2-3): EAGVAQSPRYKIIEKRQSVAFWCNPISGHATLYWYQQILGQGPKLLIQFQNNGVVDDSQLPKDRFSAERLKGVDSTLKIQPAKLEDSAVYLCASSAGNTQYFGPGTRLTVL.

This clonotype turned up a few times. This sequence joins TRBV11-2 and TRBJ2-1; TRBD2 aligns across 13 bases. V lost 5 bases, J lost 8 bases, and 6 bases stayed unmatched. The CDR3 runs to 15 residues. Germline CDR1 is SGHAT and CDR2 is FQNNGV. CDR3 amino acids: CASSPGLAGAYEQFF. The CDR3 coding sequence is TGTGCCAGCAGCCCTGGACTAGCGGGGGCCTATGAGCAGTTCTTC.

This clonotype was observed many times. V and J are TRBV6-1 and TRBJ1-1; a possible D gene is TRBD1 (5 bases). V lost 6 bases to trimming and J lost 4 bases, with 18 bases between them. Germline V lookup: CDR1 MNHNS, CDR2 SASEGT. The CDR3 has 15 amino acids. The DNA of the CDR3 is TGTGCCAGCAGACCATGGGGGACGCGTGCCACTGAAGCTTTCTTT. It translates to CASRPWGTRATEAFF.

This clonotype was counted only a few times. This chain joins TRBV5-6 and TRBJ1-1; tentative D call: TRBD1 (6 bases). Trimming took off 7 bases at V and 0 bases at J, with 10 bases between the two ends. The CDR3 extends over 13 amino acids. The germline V gene encodes CDR1 SGHDT and CDR2 YYEEEE. CDR3 region: CASGQQMNTEAFF. DNA of the CDR3: TGTGCCAGCGGACAGCAAATGAACACTGAAGCTTTCTTT. The full variable domain, completed using reference TRBV5-6 and TRBJ1-1, is DAGVTQSPTHLIKTRGQQVTLRCSPKSGHDTVSWYQQALGQGPQFIFQYYEEEERQRGNFPDRFSGHQFPNYSSELNVNALLLGDSALYLCASGQQMNTEAFFGQGTRLTVV.

This clonotype came up many times. The CDR3 spells CASSSALQGVGYTF. In nucleotides, the CDR3 is TGTGCCAGCAGCTCCGCACTGCAGGGAGTAGGCTACACCTTC. V is TRBV7-2 and J is TRBJ1-2; TRBD1 is a possible D gene (5 bases). CDR1 SGHTA and CDR2 FQGNSA come from the germline V gene. The CDR3 has 14 residues. Between the trimmed V and J ends, which lost 4 bases and 8 bases, there was a span of 17 bases.